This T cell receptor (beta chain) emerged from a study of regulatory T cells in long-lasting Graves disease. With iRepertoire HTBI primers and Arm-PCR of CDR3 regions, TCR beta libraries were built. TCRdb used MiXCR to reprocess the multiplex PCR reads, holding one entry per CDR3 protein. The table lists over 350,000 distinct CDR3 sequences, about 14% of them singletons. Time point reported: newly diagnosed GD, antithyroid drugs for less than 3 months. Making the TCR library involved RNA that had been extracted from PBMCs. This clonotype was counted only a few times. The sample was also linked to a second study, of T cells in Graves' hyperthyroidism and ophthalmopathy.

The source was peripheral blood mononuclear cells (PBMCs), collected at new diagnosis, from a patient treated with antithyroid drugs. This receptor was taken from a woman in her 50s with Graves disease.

CDR3 bases: TGTGCCAGCAGCTTGTTTGCAGGGGATAATTCACCCCTCCACTTT. The encoded protein is CASSLFAGDNSPLHF. The V and J genes are TRBV5-5 and TRBJ1-6, with D possibly being TRBD1 (6 bases). CDR3 length equals 15 residues. V shed 1 base and J shed 5 bases, with 10 bases lying between them. Germline CDR1 is SGHKS and CDR2 is YYEKEE (reference sequence).